These 15 T cell receptor beta chains share one sample of origin, sequenced in a study of long-term antiretroviral therapy in people with HIV. Version v3.0 of the immunoSEQ assay was performed at survey level. Some clones are missing from TCRdb's copy, which holds only in-frame ones; the method was immunoSEQ multiplex PCR. The sample has roughly 28,000 clones; more than 75% are singletons. This specimen was unsorted PBMCs, taken 0.5 years after starting antiretroviral therapy. The receptors were sampled from a woman aged 18-35 years with HIV.

The chain uses TRBV28 and TRBJ1-2; D is uncertain. The CDR3 sequence is 11 residues long. In germline, CDR1 is MDHEN, CDR2 SYDVKM. V lost 4 bases and J 13 bases, leaving 13 bases between the germline ends. The CDR3 protein is CASSSDGRLTF. The CDR3 nucleotides are TGTGCCAGCAGTTCGGACGGCCGGCTCACCTTC.

The V gene is TRBV27, the J gene TRBJ1-1; possibly TRBD1 for D (6 bases). CDR1 and CDR2 from the germline V gene are MNHEY and SMNVEV (reference sequence). V shed 6 bases and J shed 5 bases, with 7 bases lying between them. The CDR3 is 11 residues long. CDR3 in amino acids: CASSTGTEAFF. In nucleotides, the CDR3 is TGTGCCAGCAGCACAGGGACTGAAGCTTTCTTT.

V gene TRBV27 combines with J gene TRBJ2-7; 8 bases agree with TRBD1. The CDR3 is 15 residues long. The germline V gene encodes CDR1 MNHEY and CDR2 SMNVEV (reference sequence). V was pared by 5 bases and J by 4 bases, with 10 bases of the junction left unmatched. As DNA, the CDR3 is TGTGCCAGCAGTCCGGGGACAGGAGGGGGGTACGAGCAGTACTTC. Its protein is CASSPGTGGGYEQYF.

The chain joins TRBV4-3 to TRBJ1-3, with TRBD1 identical over 9 bases. Looked up from germline, CDR1 is LGHNA and CDR2 is YSLEER. This CDR3 comprises 14 residues. The trim removed 8 bases at V and 4 bases at J, leaving 6 bases unmatched. CDR3 amino acids: CASGGDREGNTIYF. CDR3 sequence (DNA): TGCGCCAGCGGGGGGGACAGGGAGGGAAACACCATATATTTT.

The V call is TRBV7-2, the J call TRBJ1-1, with 7 bases that match TRBD1. Germline CDR1 is SGHTA and CDR2 is FQGNSA. The CDR3 spans 14 residues. V gave up 2 bases and J gave up 5 bases; unmatched junction bases: 5. CDR3 sequence (DNA): TGTGCCAGCAGCTTATACGGCAGGGGGACTGAAGCTTTCTTT. It yields the protein CASSLYGRGTEAFF.

The chain uses TRBV5-1 and TRBJ1-1, with 9 bases matching TRBD1. CDR1 and CDR2 from the germline V gene are SGHRS and YFSETQ. J lost 7 bases, V lost 0 bases, and 7 bases had no gene match. CDR3 length: 15 residues. As DNA, the CDR3 is TGCGCCAGCAGCTTGGGGGGACAGGGTTACGATGAAGCTTTCTTT. Amino acid sequence: CASSLGGQGYDEAFF.

There are a few counts of this clone. This chain links TRBV25-1 with TRBJ2-2; a weak D match, TRBD1 (5 bases). The CDR3 covers 16 residues. The germline CDR1 and CDR2 sequences are MGHDK and SYGVNS. V lost 0 bases and J lost 0, with 8 bases in between. CDR3 in amino acids: CASSEYVTANTGELFF. The CDR3, as DNA: TGTGCCAGCAGTGAATATGTGACAGCGAACACCGGGGAGCTGTTTTTT. The full variable domain, its missing parts supplied by reference TRBV25-1 and TRBJ2-2, is EADIYQTPRYLVIGTGKKITLECSQTMGHDKMYWYQQDPGMELHLIHYSYGVNSTEKGDLSSESTVSRIRTEHFPLTLESARPSHTSQYLCASSEYVTANTGELFFGEGSRLTVL.

The gene calls are TRBV5-1 and TRBJ2-2; weak D call: TRBD1 (6 bases). Germline loops: CDR1 SGHRS, CDR2 YFSETQ. Trimming stripped 3 bases from V and 5 bases from J, with 17 bases between. The CDR3 extends over 16 amino acids. The CDR3: CASSSLLAGDTGELFF. CDR3 in DNA: TGCGCCAGCAGCTCCCTGTTGGCAGGGGATACCGGGGAGCTGTTTTTT.

This chain links TRBV7-3 with TRBJ2-2; 11 nucleotides agree with TRBD1. The V segment lost 4 bases and the J segment 5 bases; nucleotides outside the gene matches: 6. Per germline, CDR1 SGHTA and CDR2 FQGTGA. The CDR3 extends over 16 amino acids. Written as DNA, the CDR3 is TGTGCCAGCAGCTCCTCCGGGACAGGGGGAACCGGGGAGCTGTTTTTT. Amino acids: CASSSSGTGGTGELFF.

V and J are TRBV2 and TRBJ2-1, with 12 bases lining up with TRBD2. This CDR3 has 19 residues. Germline V gene sequence: CDR1 SNHLY, CDR2 FYNNEI. The V segment lost 10 bases and the J segment 0 bases; nucleotides outside the gene matches: 16. The DNA for the CDR3 is TGTGCCACCCGAACGGGACTAGCGGGTTCCCTGGGCTCCTACAATGAGCAGTTCTTC. Translating gives CATRTGLAGSLGSYNEQFF.

The V call is TRBV28, the J call TRBJ2-3; the match to TRBD2 covers 16 bases. Germline CDR1 is MDHEN and CDR2 is SYDVKM. The CDR3 sequence is 18 residues long. The junction had 8 bases not matched to a gene; V was cut back by 6 bases and J by 2 bases. The chain's CDR3 is CASSLDGTSGRVTDTQYF. CDR3 in DNA: TGTGCCAGCAGCCTTGATGGGACTAGCGGGAGGGTCACAGATACGCAGTATTTT.

V gene TRBV14 combines with J gene TRBJ2-1, with TRBD2 matching 9 bases. The CDR3 runs 14 residues. Losses at the gene ends were 5 bases for V and 8 bases for J; bases not matched to a gene: 7. Germline values: CDR1 SGHDN, CDR2 FVKESK. The CDR3 nucleotides are TGTGCCAGCAGCGCGCCCGGGACTAGCTATGAGCAGTTCTTC. This encodes CASSAPGTSYEQFF.

The chain joins TRBV28 to TRBJ2-5, with D tentatively TRBD2 (5 bases). The CDR3 has 12 residues. Trimming stripped 6 bases from V and 3 bases from J, with 8 bases between. Germline CDR1 is MDHEN and CDR2 is SYDVKM. CDR3 nucleotide sequence: TGTGCCAGCAGCGGGGATAAAGAGACCCAGTACTTC. It codes for CASSGDKETQYF.

This chain's CDR3 is CASSWLSGTGGQYGYTF. The CDR3 DNA reads TGTGCCAGCAGCTGGTTATCCGGGACAGGGGGTCAATATGGCTACACCTTC. V usage is TRBV7-9 and J usage is TRBJ1-2; 11 nucleotides line up with TRBD1. V lost 4 bases and J lost 5; bases outside the gene matches: 12. This CDR3 contains 17 residues. Germline V CDR1 and CDR2: SEHNR, FQNEAQ (reference sequence).

The genes are TRBV28 and TRBJ1-3; D call uncertain. This CDR3 is built from 14 residues. The V end lost 3 bases, the J end lost 3 bases, and 9 bases lay between the germline ends. In germline, CDR1 is MDHEN, CDR2 SYDVKM. Here the CDR3 reads CASSLPQLGNTIYF. The CDR3, as DNA: TGTGCCAGCAGTTTGCCCCAGCTTGGAAACACCATATATTTT. Full variable domain (missing parts from reference TRBV28 and TRBJ1-3): DVKVTQSSRYLVKRTGEKVFLECVQDMDHENMFWYRQDPGLGLRLIYFSYDVKMKEKGDIPEGYSVSREKKERFSLILESASTNQTSMYLCASSLPQLGNTIYFGEGSWLTVV.